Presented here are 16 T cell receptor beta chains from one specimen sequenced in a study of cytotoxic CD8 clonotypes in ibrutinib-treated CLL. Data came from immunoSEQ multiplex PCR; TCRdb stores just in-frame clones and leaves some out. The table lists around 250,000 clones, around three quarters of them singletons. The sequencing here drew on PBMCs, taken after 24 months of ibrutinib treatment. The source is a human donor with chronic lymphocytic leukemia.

The CDR3 region is CASSFSSGNSYEQYF. The CDR3 DNA reads TGTGCCAGCAGCTTTAGTAGCGGGAACTCCTACGAGCAGTACTTC. The chain joins TRBV11-2 to TRBJ2-7; TRBD2 agrees at 8 bases. Trimming at V came to 3 bases and at J to 0 bases, leaving 4 bases not matched to a gene. There are 15 residues in the CDR3. Germline V gene lookup returns CDR1 SGHAT and CDR2 FQNNGV.

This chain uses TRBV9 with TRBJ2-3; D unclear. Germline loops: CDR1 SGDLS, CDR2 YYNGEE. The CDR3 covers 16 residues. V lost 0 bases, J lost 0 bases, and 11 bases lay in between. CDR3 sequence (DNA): TGTGCCAGCAGCGTAGTTGCGGCGGCTAGCACAGATACGCAGTATTTT. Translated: CASSVVAAASTDTQYF.

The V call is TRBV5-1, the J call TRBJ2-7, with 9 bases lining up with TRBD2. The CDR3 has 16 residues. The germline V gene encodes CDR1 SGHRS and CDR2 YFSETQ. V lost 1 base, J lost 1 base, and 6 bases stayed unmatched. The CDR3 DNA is TGCGCCAGCAGCTTGCTTGGACTAGCGTTGTCCTACGAGCAGTACTTC. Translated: CASSLLGLALSYEQYF.

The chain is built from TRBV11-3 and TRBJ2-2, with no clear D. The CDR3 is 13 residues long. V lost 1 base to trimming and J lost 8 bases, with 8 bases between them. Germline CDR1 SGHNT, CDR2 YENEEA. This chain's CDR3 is CASSLGYLGELFF. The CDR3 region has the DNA TGTGCCAGCAGCTTAGGTTATCTGGGGGAGCTGTTTTTT.

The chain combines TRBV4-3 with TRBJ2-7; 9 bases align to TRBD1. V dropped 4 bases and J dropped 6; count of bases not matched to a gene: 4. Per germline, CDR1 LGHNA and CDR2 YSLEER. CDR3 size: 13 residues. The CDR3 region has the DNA TGCGCCAGCAGCCCGGGACAGGGATCCGAGCAGTACTTC. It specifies CASSPGQGSEQYF.

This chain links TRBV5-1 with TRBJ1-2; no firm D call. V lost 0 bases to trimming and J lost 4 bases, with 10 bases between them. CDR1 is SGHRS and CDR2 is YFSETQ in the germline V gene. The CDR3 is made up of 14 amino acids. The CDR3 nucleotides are TGCGCCAGCAGCTTGGCCCCGGGTAGCTATGGCTACACCTTC. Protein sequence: CASSLAPGSYGYTF.

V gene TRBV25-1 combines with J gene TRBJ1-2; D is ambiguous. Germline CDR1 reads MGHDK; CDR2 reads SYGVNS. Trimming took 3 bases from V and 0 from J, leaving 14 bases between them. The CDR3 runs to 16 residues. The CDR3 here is CASSERWALANYGYTF. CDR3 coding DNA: TGTGCCAGCAGTGAGAGGTGGGCCCTAGCTAACTATGGCTACACCTTC.

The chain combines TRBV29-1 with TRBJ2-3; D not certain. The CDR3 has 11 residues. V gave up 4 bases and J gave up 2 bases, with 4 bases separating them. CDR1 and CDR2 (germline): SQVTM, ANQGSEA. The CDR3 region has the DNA TGCAGCGTTGGACTCACAGATACGCAGTATTTT. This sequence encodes CSVGLTDTQYF.

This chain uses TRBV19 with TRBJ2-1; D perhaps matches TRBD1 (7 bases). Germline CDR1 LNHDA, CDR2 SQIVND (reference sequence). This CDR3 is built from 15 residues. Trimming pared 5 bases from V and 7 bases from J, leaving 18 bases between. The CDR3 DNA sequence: TGTGCCAGTAGTCTCTCCAGGGGGGCTGGGAATGAGCAGTTCTTC. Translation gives CASSLSRGAGNEQFF.

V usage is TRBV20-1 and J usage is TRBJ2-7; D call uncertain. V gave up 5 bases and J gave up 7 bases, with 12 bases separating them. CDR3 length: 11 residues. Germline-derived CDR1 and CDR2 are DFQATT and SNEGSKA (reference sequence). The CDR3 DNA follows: TGCAGTGCTGGGGTAATCATGGAGCAGTACTTC. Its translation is CSAGVIMEQYF.

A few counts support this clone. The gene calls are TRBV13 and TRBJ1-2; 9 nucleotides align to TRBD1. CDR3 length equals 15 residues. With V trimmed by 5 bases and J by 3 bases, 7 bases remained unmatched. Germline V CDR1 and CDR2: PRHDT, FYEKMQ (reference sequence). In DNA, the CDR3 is TGTGCCAGCAGCCTGAACAGGGGGCGCGACTATGGCTACACCTTC. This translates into CASSLNRGRDYGYTF.

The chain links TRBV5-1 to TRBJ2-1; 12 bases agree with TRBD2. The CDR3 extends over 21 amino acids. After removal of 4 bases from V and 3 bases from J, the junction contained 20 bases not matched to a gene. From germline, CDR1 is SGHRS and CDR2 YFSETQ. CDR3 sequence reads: CASSDPQLAGGSIGIYNEQFF. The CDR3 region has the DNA TGCGCCAGCAGCGACCCGCAACTAGCGGGAGGTTCAATTGGAATCTACAATGAGCAGTTCTTC.

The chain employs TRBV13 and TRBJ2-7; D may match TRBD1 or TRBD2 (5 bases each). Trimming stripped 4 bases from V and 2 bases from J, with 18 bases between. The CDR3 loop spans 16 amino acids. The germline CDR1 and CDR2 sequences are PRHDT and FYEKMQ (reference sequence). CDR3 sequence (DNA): TGTGCCAGCAGCTCGGGCCCCGGGACCGGGGCCTACGAGCAGTACTTC. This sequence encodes CASSSGPGTGAYEQYF.

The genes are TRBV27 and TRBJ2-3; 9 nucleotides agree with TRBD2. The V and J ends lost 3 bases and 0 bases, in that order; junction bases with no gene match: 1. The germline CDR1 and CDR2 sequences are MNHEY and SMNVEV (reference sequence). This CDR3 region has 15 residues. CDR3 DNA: TGTGCCAGCAGTTTTCTAGCGGGGAGCACAGATACGCAGTATTTT. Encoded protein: CASSFLAGSTDTQYF.

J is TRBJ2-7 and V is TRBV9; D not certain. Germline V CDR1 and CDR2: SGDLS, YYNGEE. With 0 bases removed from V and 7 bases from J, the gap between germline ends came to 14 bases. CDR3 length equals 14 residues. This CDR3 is CASSVVPEPSEQYF. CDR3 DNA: TGTGCCAGCAGCGTAGTTCCAGAGCCTAGTGAGCAGTACTTC.

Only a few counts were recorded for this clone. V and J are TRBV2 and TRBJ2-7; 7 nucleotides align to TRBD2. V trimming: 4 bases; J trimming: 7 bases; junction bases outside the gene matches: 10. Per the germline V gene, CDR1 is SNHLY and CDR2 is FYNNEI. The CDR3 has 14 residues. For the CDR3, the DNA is TGTGCCAGCAGTGCTTCTAGCGGCGGCTCTGAGCAGTACTTC. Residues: CASSASSGGSEQYF.